Listed here are 20 T cell receptor beta chains from one sample, sequenced in a study of T-cell reconstitution after alpha-beta-depleted transplantation in children. As it was prepared, the TCRbeta library received unique molecular identifiers. TCRdb called the PCR reads again in MiXCR, with one record for every CDR3 protein. The sample lists 200,000 to 300,000 distinct CDR3 sequences; roughly 8.2% were seen once. Source: PBMCs, mostly from graft donor cells, taken 180 days after TCRalphabeta/CD19-depleted stem cell transplant. The source of these receptors is a male patient under 18 who had a stem cell transplant for acute lymphoblastic leukemia, so the T cells may come from the graft donor.

This clonotype was detected ten times or more. This chain links TRBV19 with TRBJ1-2, with D possibly being TRBD1 (6 bases). The CDR3 consists of 15 residues. Per germline, CDR1 LNHDA and CDR2 SQIVND (reference sequence). Trimming left V 5 bases short and J 2 bases short, with 15 bases between. The CDR3 here is CASSPQGNGNYGYTF. The CDR3 coding sequence is TGTGCCAGTAGTCCACAGGGAAATGGAAACTATGGCTACACCTTC. Filled out from reference TRBV19 and TRBJ1-2, the complete variable domain reads DGGITQSPKYLFRKEGQNVTLSCEQNLNHDAMYWYRQDPGQGLRLIYYSQIVNDFQKGDIAEGYSVSREKKESFPLTVTSAQKNPTAFYLCASSPQGNGNYGYTFGSGTRLTVV.

A remark on this clonotype: A much larger clone differs by one base, so this may be a read error. The rearrangement uses TRBV7-9 and TRBJ2-1; 10 bases match TRBD2. The length of the CDR3 is 15 residues. Germline CDR1 reads SEHNR; CDR2 reads FQNEAQ (reference sequence). Written as DNA, the CDR3 is TGTGCCAGCAGCGCCCCGGGACTAGCGTTGACTGAGCAGTCCTTC. This gives the protein CASSAPGLALTEQSF.

This clonotype was recorded many times. The rearrangement links TRBV7-9 to TRBJ2-1, with D perhaps given as TRBD1 or TRBD2 (5 bases each). The CDR3 is 15 amino acids. Germline CDR1 reads SEHNR; CDR2 reads FQNEAQ (reference sequence). Deletions cut 5 bases from V and 6 bases from J, with 17 bases between. CDR3 amino acids: CASSPEGPRINEQFF. The CDR3 nucleotides read TGTGCCAGCAGCCCCGAGGGGCCCAGAATCAATGAGCAGTTCTTC. The full variable domain, its missing parts supplied by reference TRBV7-9 and TRBJ2-1, is DTGVSQNPRHKITKRGQNVTFRCDPISEHNRLYWYRQTLGQGPEFLTYFQNEAQLEKSRLLSDRFSAERPKGSFSTLEIQRTEQGDSAMYLCASSPEGPRINEQFFGPGTRLTVL.

This clonotype appeared many times. V gene TRBV4-3 combines with J gene TRBJ2-2, with D possibly TRBD1 on 6 matching bases. CDR3 size: 15 residues. The germline gives CDR1 LGHNA, CDR2 YSLEER. The V end was cut by 3 bases, the J end by 2 bases, with 10 bases between. In DNA, the CDR3 is TGCGCCAGCAGCCACGGACAGACCAACACCGGGGAGCTGTTTTTT. Its protein product is CASSHGQTNTGELFF.

This clonotype came up many times. The chain links TRBV20-1 to TRBJ2-4; tentatively, D is TRBD2 (6 bases). This CDR3 is 15 amino acids long. The germline gives CDR1 DFQATT, CDR2 SNEGSKA (reference sequence). Trimming stripped 2 bases from V and 6 bases from J, with 17 bases between. CDR3 bases: TGCAGTGCTAGATCCTTAGCGGAGGCAACAAACATTCAGTACTTC. Amino acid sequence: CSARSLAEATNIQYF.

This clonotype was seen many times. The chain uses TRBV28 and TRBJ2-7, with D perhaps TRBD1 (5 bases). V shed 2 bases and J shed 2 bases, with 10 bases lying between them. Germline loops: CDR1 MDHEN, CDR2 SYDVKM. The CDR3 extends over 14 amino acids. The CDR3 DNA follows: TGTGCCAGCAGTTTAAACCCAGGGCCCTACGAGCAGTACTTC. Its translation: CASSLNPGPYEQYF.

This clonotype was observed at least ten times. The chain recombines TRBV5-1 with TRBJ2-1; possible D gene TRBD1, 5 bases. CDR3 size: 15 residues. V was pared by 0 bases and J by 4 bases, with 11 bases between. Germline V gene sequence: CDR1 SGHRS, CDR2 YFSETQ. CDR3 nucleotide sequence: TGCGCCAGCAGCTTGGTTGCAGGGTCGTACAATGAGCAGTTCTTC. Protein sequence: CASSLVAGSYNEQFF. Using reference TRBV5-1 and TRBJ2-1 for the parts outside the CDR3, the full variable domain is KAGVTQTPRYLIKTRGQQVTLSCSPISGHRSVSWYQQTPGQGLQFLFEYFSETQRNKGNFPGRFSGRQFSNSRSEMNVSTLELGDSALYLCASSLVAGSYNEQFFGPGTRLTVL.

This clonotype was detected ten times or more. The genes are TRBV5-1 and TRBJ2-2, with 10 bases that match TRBD1. The V gene end was trimmed by 1 base and the J gene end by 1 base; junction bases not matched to a gene: 7. The CDR3 extends over 18 amino acids. Germline CDR1 is SGHRS and CDR2 is YFSETQ. The CDR3 loop is CASSLYGTGDLNTGELFF. Written as DNA, the CDR3 is TGCGCCAGCAGCTTGTATGGGACAGGGGACCTGAACACCGGGGAGCTGTTTTTT.

This clonotype was seen many times. This sequence joins TRBV7-6 and TRBJ2-3, with a possible D match to TRBD1 (6 bases). Germline CDR1 SGHVS, CDR2 FNYEAQ. V was shortened by 4 bases and J by 0 bases, with 17 bases between the two germline ends. The CDR3 loop spans 17 amino acids. CDR3 sequence (DNA): TGTGCCAGCAGCTCTCACCGGGACACACCTAGCACAGATACGCAGTATTTT. Its translation is CASSSHRDTPSTDTQYF.

This clonotype was observed many times. The chain recombines TRBV18 with TRBJ2-4, with unresolved D. Germline loops: CDR1 KGHSH, CDR2 LQKENI. The germline V and J ends were trimmed by 5 bases and 1 base, with 15 bases remaining between them. CDR3 length equals 16 residues. Here the CDR3 DNA reads TGTGCCAGCTCAACGTCCGTGCTTAAGGCCAAAAACATTCAGTACTTC. Residues: CASSTSVLKAKNIQYF.

This clonotype has only a few counts. This chain links TRBV5-5 with TRBJ2-1; TRBD2 might be the D (5 bases). The CDR3 has 18 residues. V lost 1 base, J lost 2 bases, and 19 bases lay in between. From germline, CDR1 is SGHKS and CDR2 YYEKEE (reference sequence). CDR3 sequence: CASSLQFRWRAAYNEQFF. The CDR3 nucleotides are TGTGCCAGCAGCTTGCAATTCCGGTGGCGGGCTGCCTACAATGAGCAGTTCTTC.

This clonotype was recorded many times. This chain links TRBV11-3 with TRBJ2-1; maybe TRBD2 (5 bases). V dropped 4 bases and J dropped 2 bases, with 15 bases sitting between them. CDR1 and CDR2 from the germline V gene are SGHNT and YENEEA. This CDR3 is 16 amino acids long. The CDR3 sequence: CASSSNRRGPYNEQFF. As DNA, the CDR3 is TGTGCCAGCAGCTCTAATCGCCGGGGTCCCTACAATGAGCAGTTCTTC.

This clonotype was counted at least ten times. The gene calls are TRBV5-1 and TRBJ2-1; 8 bases match TRBD2. This CDR3 comprises 16 residues. After removal of 4 bases from V and 3 bases from J, the junction contained 9 bases not matched to a gene. CDR1 is SGHRS, CDR2 YFSETQ, per germline. The CDR3 loop is CASSPLARGDYNEQFF. CDR3 DNA sequence: TGCGCCAGCAGCCCCCTCGCGCGGGGGGACTACAATGAGCAGTTCTTC.

In this sample, this clonotype turned up many times. The chain couples TRBV21-1 to TRBJ1-1. TRBV21-1 represents a pseudogene. The CDR3 contains 14 residues. The CDR3 sequence is CASSPREGGTEAFF. CDR3 nucleotide sequence: TGTGCCAGCAGCCCAAGGGAGGGAGGCACTGAAGCTTTCTTT.

This clonotype was detected many times. The V and J genes are TRBV6-2 or TRBV6-3 and TRBJ2-7, with D tentatively TRBD2 (5 bases). V was shortened by 4 bases and J by 7 bases, with 17 bases between the two germline ends. Looked up from germline, CDR1 is MNHEY and CDR2 is SVGEGT. The CDR3 runs to 14 residues. CDR3 DNA sequence: TGTGCCAGCAGTTCCCTGGACTCGAGGTGGGAGCAGTACTTC. Translated, it gives CASSSLDSRWEQYF.

The V and J genes are TRBV11-2 and TRBJ2-7; D not resolved. The V gene lost 5 bases and the J gene lost 4 bases, with 3 bases spanning the gap. Germline lookup yields CDR1 SGHAT and CDR2 FQNNGV. CDR3 size: 10 residues. The CDR3, as DNA: TGTGCCAGCAGCATATACGAGCAGTACTTC. It yields the protein CASSIYEQYF.

This clonotype has at least ten counts. CDR3 coding DNA: TGTGCCACCAGTGTTGCAGGGGGAAACATTCAGTACTTC. It is translated as CATSVAGGNIQYF. This chain joins TRBV24-1 and TRBJ2-4, with TRBD1 matching 7 bases. Germline V gene data show CDR1 as KGHDR and CDR2 as SFDVKD. The CDR3 spans 13 residues. The V segment lost 5 bases and the J segment 6 bases; nucleotides outside the gene matches: 3.

This clonotype was picked up many times. The J gene is TRBJ1-1, the V gene TRBV20-1; a possible D gene is TRBD1 (5 bases). V lost 5 bases, J lost 0 bases, and 10 bases lay in between. Per the germline V gene, CDR1 is DFQATT and CDR2 is SNEGSKA (reference sequence). The CDR3 length is 13 residues. The CDR3 DNA reads TGCAGTGCTTCCGGGACCGTGAACACTGAAGCTTTCTTT. This sequence encodes CSASGTVNTEAFF.

There are many counts of this clonotype. The V and J genes are TRBV5-1 and TRBJ1-1; no reliable D call. The CDR3 loop spans 14 amino acids. Germline V gene lookup returns CDR1 SGHRS and CDR2 YFSETQ. With 4 bases removed from V and 1 base from J, the gap between germline ends came to 11 bases. CDR3 sequence reads: CASSPLFGNTEAFF. CDR3 bases: TGCGCCAGCAGCCCCCTATTTGGGAACACTGAAGCTTTCTTT.

This clonotype was seen repeatedly, ten times or more. The chain recombines TRBV7-9 with TRBJ2-1; either TRBD1 or TRBD2 may supply D (5 bases each). Per the germline V gene, CDR1 is SEHNR and CDR2 is FQNEAQ (reference sequence). The CDR3 has 16 amino acids. V lost 1 base, J lost 6 bases, and 16 bases lay in between. CDR3 sequence: CASSLVVGDPRNEQFF. CDR3 coding DNA: TGTGCCAGCAGCTTAGTTGTGGGGGACCCTCGCAATGAGCAGTTCTTC.